This record looks at one T cell receptor beta chain sequence and its context. Its target is unknown. Within the sample, other DNA sequences also encode this same CDR3. Germline V gene sequence: CDR1 SGHRS, CDR2 YFSETQ. The V and J ends lost 3 bases and 3 bases, in that order; junction bases with no gene match: 2. There are 15 residues in the CDR3. The data derive from a study of beta chain features in type 1 diabetes. Study-wide results and limits: Among all four CD4+ subsets, Type 1 diabetes patients had TCRB CDR3s that were moderately but significantly shorter.

The isolated RNA, all of it, was reverse transcribed, so expressed TCRB transcripts were what got sequenced. Assay: immunoSEQ multiplex PCR; the TCRdb copy retains only in-frame clones and omits some. Of roughly 280,000 clones detected, around 24% appear once; the ten largest clones hold roughly 0.011%. The TCR was taken from a woman in her 30s with type 1 diabetes. The material sequenced was naive CD4+ T cells from blood. This chain joins TRBV5-1 and TRBJ2-3, with TRBD2 matching over 12 bases. The CDR3 nucleotides are TGCGCCAGCAGCTCAGGACTAGCGGGGACAGATACGCAGTATTTT. Protein: CASSSGLAGTDTQYF.